These 20 T cell receptor beta chains originate from one sample sequenced in a study of blood T cell repertoires in COVID-19. Assay used: immunoSEQ multiplex PCR; TCRdb lists only in-frame clones, some missing. The sample lists 200,000 to 250,000 clones; 90% to 95% were seen once. Specimen: peripheral blood. The receptor set was obtained from a young man with acute or convalescent COVID-19.

CDR3 in amino acids: CASSYPRQGIGGYTF. CDR3 coding DNA: TGTGCCAGCAGTTACCCTAGACAGGGGATAGGGGGCTACACCTTC. The chain is built from TRBV28 and TRBJ1-2; 8 nucleotides line up with TRBD1. This CDR3 has 15 residues. Unmatched junction bases numbered 12, after V lost 4 bases and J lost 8 bases. CDR1 and CDR2 (germline): MDHEN, SYDVKM.

This clone came up once. The J gene is TRBJ2-3, the V gene TRBV19; no firm D call. From germline, CDR1 is LNHDA and CDR2 SQIVND (reference sequence). Trimming took off 7 bases at V and 3 bases at J, with 14 bases between the two ends. The CDR3 covers 14 residues. CDR3 nucleotides: TGTGCCAGTAACCCACGAGGTAGAACAGATACGCAGTATTTT. Translated: CASNPRGRTDTQYF.

This chain joins TRBV27 and TRBJ1-5, with D uncertain. The CDR3 is 16 residues long. V was trimmed by 2 bases and J by 0 bases, leaving 11 bases between them. Germline CDR1 reads MNHEY; CDR2 reads SMNVEV (reference sequence). The CDR3 DNA reads TGTGCCAGCAGTTTAGATGGGCCGGCTAGCAATCAGCCCCAGCATTTT. It translates to CASSLDGPASNQPQHF.

The chain links TRBV10-3 to TRBJ2-3; D possibly corresponds to TRBD2 (6 bases). The CDR3 length is 15 residues. Trimming shortened V by 2 bases and J by 4 bases, and 13 bases separated the two germline ends. Germline V gene sequence: CDR1 ENHRY, CDR2 SYGVKD. The CDR3 sequence: CAISELIGGPDTQYF. CDR3 nucleotide sequence: TGTGCCATCAGTGAGCTAATAGGAGGGCCAGATACGCAGTATTTT.

The chain employs TRBV28 and TRBJ2-3; D possibly corresponds to TRBD1 (5 bases). The CDR3 sequence is 15 residues long. The V gene's germline CDR1 is MDHEN and CDR2 SYDVKM. V dropped 1 base and J dropped 2 bases, with 10 bases sitting between them. CDR3 coding DNA: TGTGCCAGCAGTTTATCCCCGACAGACACAGATACGCAGTATTTT. Its protein product is CASSLSPTDTDTQYF.

This chain joins TRBV5-6 and TRBJ2-3; D is ambiguous. V gave up 4 bases and J gave up 3 bases, with 21 bases separating them. CDR1 is SGHDT and CDR2 is YYEEEE in the germline V gene. The CDR3 totals 17 residues. The CDR3 DNA sequence: TGTGCCAGCAGCCTATTAAGACTGAGGAAGTGGACAGATACGCAGTATTTT. Encoded protein: CASSLLRLRKWTDTQYF. The complete variable domain, with remaining parts taken from reference TRBV5-6 and TRBJ2-3, reads DAGVTQSPTHLIKTRGQQVTLRCSPKSGHDTVSWYQQALGQGPQFIFQYYEEEERQRGNFPDRFSGHQFPNYSSELNVNALLLGDSALYLCASSLLRLRKWTDTQYFGPGTRLTVL.

The J gene is TRBJ1-2, the V gene TRBV11-2; D perhaps matches TRBD1 (5 bases). V was trimmed by 5 bases and J by 2 bases, leaving 15 bases between them. CDR1 is SGHAT, CDR2 FQNNGV, per germline. The CDR3 length is 15 residues. CDR3 in amino acids: CASSDVGGPNYGYTF. Here the CDR3 DNA reads TGTGCCAGCAGCGACGTGGGGGGACCGAACTATGGCTACACCTTC.

The J gene is TRBJ2-7, the V gene TRBV5-4; the D gene is possibly TRBD2 (6 bases). CDR3 length equals 13 residues. The V and J ends lost 4 bases and 7 bases respectively, with 15 bases between them. Germline CDR1 reads SGHNT; CDR2 reads YYREEE (reference sequence). The CDR3 DNA reads TGTGCCAGCAGCCCTGACGGGAGTTGGGAGCAGTACTTC. It is translated as CASSPDGSWEQYF.

J is TRBJ2-1 and V is TRBV12-3 or TRBV12-4; D is ambiguous. The CDR3 runs 13 residues. Deletions cut 6 bases from V and 8 bases from J, with 14 bases between. CDR3 coding DNA: TGTGCCAGCAGCCCGCCGATCAGGTATGAGCAGTTCTTC. The encoded protein is CASSPPIRYEQFF.

The chain has TRBV7-6 and TRBJ2-3; weak D call: TRBD1 (5 bases). Trimming removed 2 bases at V and 4 bases at J, with 16 bases between. Germline values: CDR1 SGHVS, CDR2 FNYEAQ. The CDR3 is 16 residues long. As DNA, the CDR3 is TGTGCCAGCAGCTTAAACAGTAATATCAGGGCAGATACGCAGTATTTT. Translated: CASSLNSNIRADTQYF.

The chain uses TRBV10-2 and TRBJ2-7; 10 nucleotides match TRBD2. The germline gives CDR1 WSHSY, CDR2 SAAADI. The V segment lost 7 bases and the J segment 6 bases; nucleotides outside the gene matches: 9. This CDR3 has 14 amino acids. CDR3 nucleotides: TGCGCCAGCACCACCTTAGCGGGGGGCAGCGAGCAGTACTTC. Translating gives CASTTLAGGSEQYF.

Here the CDR3 DNA reads TGTGCCAGCACGGCTAGCGGTTTATTGAAGCAGTACTTC. This gives the protein CASTASGLLKQYF. J is TRBJ2-7 and V is TRBV7-9, with 7 bases matching TRBD2. Losses at the gene ends were 7 bases for V and 8 bases for J; bases not matched to a gene: 11. Germline V lookup: CDR1 SEHNR, CDR2 FQNEAQ (reference sequence). The CDR3 runs to 13 residues.

The chain recombines TRBV5-4 with TRBJ2-1, with 9 positions matching TRBD1. The junction had 8 bases not matched to a gene; V was cut back by 9 bases and J by 7 bases. The length of the CDR3 is 13 residues. Per germline, CDR1 SGHNT and CDR2 YYREEE (reference sequence). The CDR3 sequence: CATHGTGLNEQFF. The CDR3 DNA sequence: TGTGCCACCCACGGGACAGGGCTAAATGAGCAGTTCTTC.

V and J are TRBV4-2 and TRBJ2-1; the D gene is possibly TRBD2 (6 bases). The V and J ends lost 5 bases and 12 bases respectively, with 26 bases between them. This CDR3 spans 16 amino acids. Germline V gene lookup returns CDR1 LGHNA and CDR2 YNFKEQ. CDR3 sequence (DNA): TGTGCCAGCAGCACTCCAGGAAACGGGGGAAGGGATCGGCAGTTCTTC. Protein product: CASSTPGNGGRDRQFF.

The chain has TRBV19 and TRBJ2-3; TRBD2 matches 8 bases. The CDR3 loop spans 16 amino acids. The V segment lost 7 bases and the J segment 8 bases; nucleotides outside the gene matches: 17. Germline loops: CDR1 LNHDA, CDR2 SQIVND (reference sequence). DNA for the CDR3: TGTGCCAGTACCCCAGTCGTGCGGGGGGTGAGGGGTACGCAGTATTTT. Its protein is CASTPVVRGVRGTQYF.

V is TRBV3-1 (or the pseudogene TRBV3-2) and J is TRBJ1-2; D is perhaps TRBD1 (6 bases). The V end lost 8 bases, the J end lost 2 bases, and 12 bases lay between the germline ends. The CDR3 length is 13 residues. The germline V gene has CDR1 LGHDT and CDR2 YNNKEL (reference sequence). CDR3 sequence reads: CASAGTGNYGYTF. CDR3 sequence (DNA): TGTGCCAGCGCCGGAACAGGGAACTATGGCTACACCTTC.

V usage is TRBV6-5 and J usage is TRBJ1-1; 7 positions agree with TRBD1. Trimming at V came to 5 bases and at J to 8 bases, leaving 2 bases not matched to a gene. This CDR3 is 11 amino acids long. The germline V gene encodes CDR1 MNHEY and CDR2 SVGAGI. DNA for the CDR3: TGTGCCAGCAGTAAGACAGGGGAAGCTTTCTTT. As protein: CASSKTGEAFF.

The chain combines TRBV28 with TRBJ2-6; TRBD2 is a possible D gene (6 bases). CDR3 length equals 17 residues. Trimming took 2 bases from V and 2 from J, leaving 13 bases between them. Germline CDR1 MDHEN, CDR2 SYDVKM. In nucleotides, the CDR3 is TGTGCCAGCAGTTTACGGGGGATAGGGCCTGGGGCCAACGTCCTGACTTTC. It specifies CASSLRGIGPGANVLTF.

This sequence joins TRBV10-3 and TRBJ2-3; D is possibly TRBD1 (5 bases). Germline CDR1 and CDR2: ENHRY and SYGVKD. The V and J ends lost 4 bases and 0 bases respectively, with 14 bases between them. The CDR3 loop spans 16 amino acids. The CDR3: CAISGMTATSTDTQYF. The CDR3 DNA reads TGTGCCATCAGTGGAATGACAGCAACTAGCACAGATACGCAGTATTTT.

The chain recombines TRBV6-5 with TRBJ2-7; 12 bases agree with TRBD1. The trim removed 6 bases at V and 7 bases at J, leaving 4 bases unmatched. CDR1 is MNHEY and CDR2 is SVGAGI in the germline V gene. The CDR3 runs to 13 residues. CDR3: CASRGQGAVEQYF. The CDR3 DNA reads TGTGCCAGCAGGGGACAGGGGGCAGTTGAGCAGTACTTC.